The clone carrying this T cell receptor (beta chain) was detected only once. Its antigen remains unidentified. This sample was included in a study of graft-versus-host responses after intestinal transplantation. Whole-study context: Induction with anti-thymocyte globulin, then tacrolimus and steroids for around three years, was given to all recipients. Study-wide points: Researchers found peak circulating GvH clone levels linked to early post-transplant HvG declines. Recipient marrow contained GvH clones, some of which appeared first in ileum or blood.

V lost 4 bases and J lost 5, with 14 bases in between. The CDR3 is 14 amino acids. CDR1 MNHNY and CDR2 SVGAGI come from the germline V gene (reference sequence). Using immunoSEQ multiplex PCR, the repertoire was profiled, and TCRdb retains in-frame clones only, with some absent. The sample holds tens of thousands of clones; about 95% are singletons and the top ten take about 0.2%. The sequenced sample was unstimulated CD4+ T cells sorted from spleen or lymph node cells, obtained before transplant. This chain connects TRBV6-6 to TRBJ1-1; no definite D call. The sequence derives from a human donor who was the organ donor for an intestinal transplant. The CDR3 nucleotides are TGTGCCAGCAGTTCCCTCAGTCGAGGGACTGAAGCTTTCTTT. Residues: CASSSLSRGTEAFF.